These T cell receptor beta chains were read from a single sample in a study of shared clonotypes between healthy human individuals. Sequencing was performed with immunoSEQ multiplex PCR; in TCRdb, only in-frame clones are kept and a portion is missing. Of about 2.4 million clones listed, approximately 93% are singletons. Source material: naive CD4+ T cells from PBMCs. These receptors were collected from a man aged 18 to 29 in good health. Some clones in this sample may be carry-over from other donors' samples. Each CDR3 is given with its conserved first and last residue. The D gene is left open where the match is weak. Size tells how often a clone was seen (once, few, many) or the class of an expanded clone, and some rows leave it out.

clone size | J gene | V gene | D gene | CDR3 protein | CDR3 DNA
- | TRBJ1-1 | TRBV7-2 | - | CASSPGNLRTEAFF | TGTGCCAGCAGCCCGGGAAACTTAAGGACTGAAGCTTTCTTT
- | TRBJ2-1 | TRBV19 | - | CASSEVVDEQFF | TGTGCCAGTAGTGAGGTGGTGGATGAGCAGTTCTTC
once | TRBJ2-7 | TRBV11-2 | - | CASSSPRDPRDEQYF | TGTGCCAGCAGCTCCCCTCGGGACCCCCGGGACGAGCAGTACTTC
- | TRBJ2-2 | TRBV5-4 | TRBD2 | CASSPLADTNTGELFF | TGTGCCAGCAGCCCACTAGCGGATACGAACACCGGGGAGCTGTTTTTT
few | TRBJ1-5 | TRBV30 | - | CACHIPNQPQHF | TGTGCCTGTCACATCCCAAATCAGCCCCAGCATTTT
- | TRBJ2-1 | TRBV5-1 | - | CASSLLGDEQFF | TGCGCCAGCAGCCTACTAGGCGATGAGCAGTTCTTC
- | TRBJ2-7 | TRBV7-4 | TRBD2 | CASSLVRTSGAEQYF | TGTGCCAGCAGCTTAGTCAGGACTAGCGGGGCTGAGCAGTACTTC
few | TRBJ2-3 | TRBV4-2 | TRBD2 | CASSQSAGVPDTQYF | TGTGCCAGCAGCCAATCGGCGGGAGTCCCAGATACGCAGTATTTT
- | TRBJ2-6 | TRBV28 | - | CASSLVGGPGANVLTF | TGTGCCAGCAGTTTGGTAGGCGGCCCTGGGGCCAACGTCCTGACTTTC
- | TRBJ1-5 | TRBV6-1 | TRBD1 | CASSEAAGGYQPQHF | TGTGCCAGCAGTGAAGCGGCAGGGGGCTATCAGCCCCAGCATTTT
- | TRBJ1-4 | TRBV10-1 | - | CASILCYNEKLFF | TGCGCCAGCATTCTATGCTATAATGAAAAACTGTTTTTT
- | TRBJ1-2 | TRBV5-6 | TRBD1 | CASSPRDRSYGYTF | TGTGCCAGCAGCCCCCGGGACAGATCATATGGCTACACCTTC
- | TRBJ1-1 | TRBV4-3 | TRBD1 | CASSPRPPGQGSEAFF | TGCGCCAGCAGCCCTCGACCACCGGGACAGGGGTCTGAAGCTTTCTTT
- | TRBJ2-2 | TRBV5-5 | - | CASSFRNTMNTGELFF | TGTGCCAGCAGCTTCAGGAACACGATGAACACCGGGGAGCTGTTTTTT
- | TRBJ1-1 | TRBV7-8 | - | CASSLAPGATEAFF | TGTGCCAGCAGCTTAGCGCCGGGGGCCACTGAAGCTTTCTTT
- | TRBJ1-2 | TRBV28 | - | CASSVQANYGYTF | TGTGCCAGCAGCGTACAGGCGAACTATGGCTACACCTTC
- | TRBJ2-5 | TRBV7-9 | - | CASSLSTGLGQTQYF | TGTGCCAGCAGCTTATCGACAGGCCTTGGGCAGACCCAGTACTTC
- | TRBJ1-4 | TRBV5-1 | - | CASSTGNEKLFF | TGCGCCAGCAGCACCGGTAATGAAAAACTGTTTTTT
- | TRBJ2-1 | TRBV6-6 | - | CASSYSTGNNEQFF | TGTGCCAGCAGTTACAGTACTGGAAACAATGAGCAGTTCTTC
- | TRBJ2-7 | TRBV6-1 | - | CASSAVTGSNYEQYF | TGTGCCAGCAGTGCGGTAACCGGGAGCAACTACGAGCAGTACTTC
- | TRBJ1-3 | TRBV4-1 | - | CASSHQKGGASNTIYF | TGCGCCAGCAGCCACCAAAAAGGGGGGGCTTCAAACACCATATATTTT
once | TRBJ2-3 | TRBV7-9 | TRBD2 | CASSSSGTTDTQYF | TGTGCCAGCAGCTCTAGCGGGACTACAGATACGCAGTATTTT
- | TRBJ2-7 | TRBV28 | - | CASSLGGSYEQYF | TGTGCCAGCAGTTTGGGGGGCTCTTACGAGCAGTACTTC
- | TRBJ2-6 | TRBV6-5 | - | CASRTGIGANVLTF | TGTGCCAGCAGGACCGGGATAGGGGCCAACGTCCTGACTTTC
- | TRBJ2-5 | TRBV4-3 | - | CASSPTEGGRETQYF | TGCGCCAGCAGCCCCACCGAAGGGGGGAGAGAGACCCAGTACTTC
once | TRBJ2-3 | TRBV5-1 | - | CASSLARDTQYF | TGCGCCAGCAGCTTGGCGCGCGATACGCAGTATTTT
- | TRBJ2-1 | TRBV28 | TRBD2 | CASPASGKSNEQFF | TGTGCCAGCCCGGCTAGCGGAAAATCAAATGAGCAGTTCTTC
- | TRBJ2-2 | TRBV5-6 | - | CASSLTHTNTGELFF | TGTGCCAGCAGCTTGACCCACACGAACACCGGGGAGCTGTTTTTT
- | TRBJ2-2 | TRBV7-7 | - | CATSGTGNTGELFF | TGTGCCACCTCCGGGACTGGTAACACCGGGGAGCTGTTTTTT
- | TRBJ2-1 | TRBV19 | - | CASSILASEQFF | TGTGCCAGTAGTATATTGGCGAGTGAGCAGTTCTTC
- | TRBJ1-5 | TRBV7-8 | - | CASSLVVRPSAGEPQHF | TGTGCCAGCAGCTTAGTTGTGAGACCCTCCGCCGGGGAGCCCCAGCATTTT
once | TRBJ1-4 | TRBV7-2 | TRBD1 | CASSSDRGSGEKLFF | TGTGCCAGCAGCTCGGACAGGGGTTCTGGGGAAAAACTGTTTTTT
- | TRBJ2-1 | TRBV7-2 | - | CASSLGVQPYNEQFF | TGTGCCAGCAGCTTAGGAGTCCAGCCTTACAATGAGCAGTTCTTC
few | TRBJ2-5 | TRBV7-3 | - | CASSFDAGRSRETQYF | TGTGCCAGCAGCTTCGATGCGGGAAGGAGTAGAGAGACCCAGTACTTC
- | TRBJ1-1 | TRBV28 | TRBD1 | CASSLGRTGGGYTEAFF | TGTGCCAGCAGTTTGGGACGGACAGGGGGCGGGTACACTGAAGCTTTCTTT
- | TRBJ2-7 | TRBV27 | - | CASSLRRGITYEQYF | TGTGCCAGCAGTTTAAGGCGGGGAATCACCTACGAGCAGTACTTC
- | TRBJ2-5 | TRBV2 | - | CASSETGVRETQYF | TGTGCCAGCTCCGAAACTGGGGTGCGGGAGACCCAGTACTTC
- | TRBJ1-3 | TRBV6-5 | - | CASSYGPSAGNTIYF | TGTGCCAGCAGTTACGGTCCCTCCGCCGGAAACACCATATATTTT
- | TRBJ1-1 | TRBV6-5 | - | CASSYSRGGNTEAFF | TGTGCCAGCAGTTACTCGAGAGGGGGGAACACTGAAGCTTTCTTT
once | TRBJ2-1 | TRBV5-1 | - | CASSLGDGIYNEQFF | TGCGCCAGCAGCTTGGGAGACGGGATCTACAATGAGCAGTTCTTC
- | TRBJ2-2 | TRBV5-5 | - | CASSFGTGELFF | TGTGCCAGCAGCTTTGGGACCGGGGAGCTGTTTTTT
- | TRBJ1-1 | TRBV30 | - | CAWTPRGTEAFF | TGTGCCTGGACACCCAGGGGCACTGAAGCTTTCTTT
- | TRBJ1-2 | TRBV7-2 | TRBD1 | CASSLAHRGIPGGYTF | TGTGCCAGCAGCTTAGCCCACAGGGGAATCCCGGGGGGCTACACCTTC
- | TRBJ1-5 | TRBV5-5 | TRBD1 | CASSLSLTGGQPQHF | TGTGCCAGCAGCTTGTCTCTCACAGGGGGTCAGCCCCAGCATTTT
- | TRBJ2-7 | TRBV7-9 | - | CASSPGTGDYEQYF | TGTGCCAGCAGCCCCGGGACTGGGGACTACGAGCAGTACTTC
- | TRBJ2-7 | TRBV21-1 | - | CASSAYEQYF | TGTGCCAGCAGCGCCTACGAGCAGTACTTC
once | TRBJ2-5 | TRBV4-1 | - | CASSQVDSAQETQYF | TGCGCCAGCAGCCAAGTGGACAGCGCCCAAGAGACCCAGTACTTC
- | TRBJ2-7 | TRBV7-3 | TRBD1 | CASSYVTRGRIEYF | TGTGCCAGCAGCTACGTGACCAGGGGGCGCATAGAGTACTTC
- | TRBJ2-3 | TRBV27 | - | CASSSGDGRMGTQYF | TGTGCCAGCAGTTCGGGCGATGGGAGAATGGGTACGCAGTATTTT
- | TRBJ2-6 | TRBV5-1 | TRBD1 | CASSTGQGSLSGANVLTF | TGCGCCAGCAGCACGGGACAGGGAAGCCTCTCTGGGGCCAACGTCCTGACTTTC
- | TRBJ1-1 | TRBV5-1 | TRBD1 | CASSFRFRDRGDTEAFF | TGCGCCAGCAGCTTCCGATTCCGGGACAGGGGGGACACTGAAGCTTTCTTT
- | TRBJ1-2 | TRBV28 | TRBD1 | CASSLTQGGGYGYTF | TGTGCCAGCAGTTTAACGCAGGGGGGCGGCTATGGCTACACCTTC
- | TRBJ1-5 | TRBV7-8 | TRBD1 | CASRQGLNQPQHF | TGTGCCAGCCGACAGGGACTAAATCAGCCCCAGCATTTT
- | TRBJ1-1 | TRBV28 | TRBD1 | CASSLAGGGNTEAFF | TGTGCCAGCAGTTTAGCAGGGGGCGGGAACACTGAAGCTTTCTTT
- | TRBJ2-2 | TRBV4-1 | - | CASSQGVIGLNTGELFF | TGCGCCAGCAGCCAAGGGGTGATAGGACTCAACACCGGGGAGCTGTTTTTT